This passage covers 19 T cell receptor beta chains from one sample sequenced in a study of T-cell reconstitution after alpha-beta-depleted transplantation in children. TCRbeta library construction was performed incorporating unique molecular identifiers. TCRdb fed the PCR reads into MiXCR, producing one record per CDR3 protein. The sample lists about 340,000 distinct CDR3 sequences; 15% to 20% were seen once. The sequences come from PBMCs, mostly from graft donor cells, collected 360 days after TCRalphabeta/CD19-depleted stem cell transplant. These receptors came from a male patient aged 2-9 years who had a stem cell transplant for acute lymphoblastic leukemia, so the T cells may come from the graft donor.

As concerns this clonotype: Being one base from a much bigger clone, this may be a read error. The rearrangement joins TRBV11-2 to TRBJ2-7; weak D call: TRBD2 (6 bases). Trimming took off 0 bases at V and 9 bases at J, with 6 bases between the two ends. Germline V gene sequence: CDR1 SGHAT, CDR2 FQNNGV. The length of the CDR3 is 11 residues. The CDR3: CASSLEGGQYF. Here the CDR3 DNA reads TGTGCCAGCAGCTTAGAGGGAGGGCAGTACTTC.

The gene calls are TRBV24-1 and TRBJ2-5, with D unclear. This CDR3 is 13 amino acids long. The V gene lost 4 bases and the J gene lost 2 bases, with 7 bases spanning the gap. Looked up from germline, CDR1 is KGHDR and CDR2 is SFDVKD. The CDR3 bases are TGTGCCACCAGTGAGGGCATTCAAGAGACCCAGTACTTC. Translated, it gives CATSEGIQETQYF.

The sample holds a few counts of this clonotype. The V and J genes are TRBV29-1 and TRBJ2-7; 10 nucleotides align to TRBD1. The CDR3 runs to 14 residues. Germline loops: CDR1 SQVTM, CDR2 ANQGSEA. Unmatched junction bases numbered 7, after V lost 6 bases and J lost 2 bases. This chain's CDR3 is CSVAGQGGTYEQYF. The DNA of the CDR3 is TGCAGCGTGGCCGGACAGGGGGGAACCTACGAGCAGTACTTC.

This clonotype has a handful of counts. This sequence joins TRBV7-8 and TRBJ2-7, with D possibly TRBD2 on 5 matching bases. The V end was cut by 5 bases, the J end by 3 bases, with 20 bases between. The V gene's germline CDR1 is SGHVS and CDR2 FQNEAQ. The CDR3 spans 16 residues. CDR3 residues: CASSQVGRGFIYEQYF. In DNA form, the CDR3 reads TGTGCCAGCAGCCAAGTAGGTAGAGGGTTCATCTACGAGCAGTACTTC.

The gene calls are TRBV7-9 and TRBJ2-7; D uncertain. This CDR3 is 13 amino acids long. Trimming took off 5 bases at V and 6 bases at J, with 14 bases between the two ends. Germline assignment: CDR1 SEHNR and CDR2 FQNEAQ (reference sequence). The CDR3 is CASSNRGRLEQYF. CDR3 coding DNA: TGTGCCAGCAGCAACCGAGGACGGCTCGAGCAGTACTTC.

The chain joins TRBV3-1 to TRBJ2-5; 12 bases are a match to TRBD2. The CDR3 loop spans 15 amino acids. Germline CDR1 LGHDT, CDR2 YNNKEL (reference sequence). The junction had 12 bases not matched to a gene; V was cut back by 11 bases and J by 5 bases. In DNA, the CDR3 is TGTGCCTGCTCCTCACTAGCGGGAGGTGGGGAGACCCAGTACTTC. Its translation is CACSSLAGGGETQYF.

Only a few counts were recorded for this clonotype. J is TRBJ2-7 and V is TRBV7-3; 10 bases fit TRBD1. V was clipped by 1 base and J by 6 bases; unmatched bases: 12. CDR1 is SGHTA and CDR2 is FQGTGA in the germline V gene. This CDR3 has 17 amino acids. The CDR3 DNA sequence: TGTGCCAGCAGCTTAAGAGGATCCGGGACAGGGGCCTCCGAGCAGTACTTC. This codes for CASSLRGSGTGASEQYF.

This clonotype was counted only a few times. V and J are TRBV7-2 and TRBJ2-1; tentatively, D is TRBD1 (5 bases). The germline V gene has CDR1 SGHTA and CDR2 FQGNSA. The CDR3 totals 16 residues. The ends were cut back, 1 base at V and 3 bases at J, with 13 bases in the middle. CDR3 region: CASSLVFGQRYNEQFF. The CDR3 bases are TGTGCCAGCAGCTTAGTTTTCGGACAACGCTACAATGAGCAGTTCTTC.

This clonotype has a count of ten or more. The chain couples TRBV6-5 to TRBJ1-1; D not resolved. This CDR3 spans 11 amino acids. Germline CDR1 is MNHEY and CDR2 is SVGAGI. V lost 4 bases to trimming and J lost 7 bases, with 7 bases between them. In nucleotides, the CDR3 is TGTGCCAGCAGTTCCGCGGGTGAAGCTTTCTTT. Translated, it gives CASSSAGEAFF.

This chain uses TRBV20-1 with TRBJ2-7; possibly TRBD2 for D (6 bases). Deletions cut 5 bases from V and 0 bases from J, with 11 bases between. The CDR3 totals 13 residues. The germline V gene has CDR1 DFQATT and CDR2 SNEGSKA (reference sequence). The CDR3 nucleotides read TGCAGTGCTTGGGGGGAGCGCTCCTACGAGCAGTACTTC. Translated: CSAWGERSYEQYF.

This clonotype has ten or more counts. The rearrangement uses TRBV12-3 or TRBV12-4 and TRBJ1-2; D not certain. The CDR3 runs to 13 residues. V was trimmed by 4 bases and J by 2 bases, leaving 8 bases between them. The DNA of the CDR3 is TGTGCCAGCAGTTGGGGTTTGAACTATGGCTACACCTTC. Protein product: CASSWGLNYGYTF.

Many counts were recorded for this clonotype. This chain joins TRBV11-2 and TRBJ2-3; D remains unclear. Trimming cost V 2 bases and J 2 bases, with 8 bases left between them. The CDR3 totals 14 residues. In germline, CDR1 is SGHAT, CDR2 FQNNGV. CDR3 bases: TGTGCCAGCAGCTTAAGCCCAACCACAGATACGCAGTATTTT. This translates into CASSLSPTTDTQYF.

In DNA, the CDR3 is TGTGCCAGCAGCCGTTATCGAGATCGGGAGGGCGCACACTCCTACGAGCAGTACTTC. Translated: CASSRYRDREGAHSYEQYF. The rearrangement uses TRBV6-4 and TRBJ2-7, with TRBD2 identical over 8 bases. CDR1 is MRHNA and CDR2 is SNTAGT in the germline V gene. Trimming took 6 bases from V and 0 from J; bases not matched to a gene: 19. The CDR3 covers 19 residues.

This clonotype was detected a few times. V gene TRBV29-1 combines with J gene TRBJ2-7; D is tentatively TRBD1 or TRBD2 (5 bases each). Looked up from germline, CDR1 is SQVTM and CDR2 is ANQGSEA. CDR3 size: 15 residues. V was cut by 4 bases and J by 2 bases, with 18 bases left in between. Written as DNA, the CDR3 is TGCAGCGTTGGCCTGGGGGTCCAAGACCCCTACGAGCAGTACTTC. It specifies CSVGLGVQDPYEQYF.

The CDR3 coding sequence is TGTGCCAGCAGTCAAAGGGCGGGAGGGCTGGTATTCTCCTACGAGCAGTACTTC. This codes for CASSQRAGGLVFSYEQYF. The J gene is TRBJ2-7, the V gene TRBV27; 9 bases map to TRBD2. Trimming took 5 bases from V and 0 from J; bases not matched to a gene: 14. Germline V gives CDR1 MNHEY, CDR2 SMNVEV (reference sequence). The CDR3 covers 18 residues.

This clonotype was counted many times. The chain has TRBV29-1 and TRBJ2-7; 8 bases agree with TRBD1. The J segment lost 2 bases and the V segment lost 7 bases, leaving 13 bases of the junction unmatched. The CDR3 loop spans 15 amino acids. Germline V lookup: CDR1 SQVTM, CDR2 ANQGSEA. The CDR3 region has the DNA TGCAGCGCAATCGACCCCGACAGGGGAACCTACGAGCAGTACTTC. It translates to CSAIDPDRGTYEQYF.

This clonotype was counted a few times. The J gene is TRBJ2-1, the V gene TRBV10-3, with D unresolved. Germline CDR1 and CDR2: ENHRY and SYGVKD. This CDR3 has 11 residues. V lost 5 bases and J lost 8, with 7 bases in between. The CDR3 region is CAISTLDEQFF. As DNA, the CDR3 is TGTGCCATCAGTACTCTGGATGAGCAGTTCTTC.

The chain couples TRBV12-3 or TRBV12-4 to TRBJ2-1; possible D gene TRBD1, 5 bases. The ends were cut back, 2 bases at V and 8 bases at J, with 19 bases in the middle. CDR3 length: 16 amino acids. The CDR3 spells CASSLFFGQGRDEQFF. The CDR3 nucleotides read TGTGCCAGCAGTTTATTCTTTGGGCAGGGTAGGGATGAGCAGTTCTTC.

The CDR3 nucleotides are TGTGCCAGCAGGGCCGGGACACTGAACACCGGGGAGCTGTTTTTT. This gives the protein CASRAGTLNTGELFF. The chain combines TRBV2 with TRBJ2-2, with a weak D call TRBD1 (6 bases). V lost 6 bases to trimming and J lost 1 base, with 12 bases between them. This CDR3 has 15 residues. Germline values: CDR1 SNHLY, CDR2 FYNNEI.